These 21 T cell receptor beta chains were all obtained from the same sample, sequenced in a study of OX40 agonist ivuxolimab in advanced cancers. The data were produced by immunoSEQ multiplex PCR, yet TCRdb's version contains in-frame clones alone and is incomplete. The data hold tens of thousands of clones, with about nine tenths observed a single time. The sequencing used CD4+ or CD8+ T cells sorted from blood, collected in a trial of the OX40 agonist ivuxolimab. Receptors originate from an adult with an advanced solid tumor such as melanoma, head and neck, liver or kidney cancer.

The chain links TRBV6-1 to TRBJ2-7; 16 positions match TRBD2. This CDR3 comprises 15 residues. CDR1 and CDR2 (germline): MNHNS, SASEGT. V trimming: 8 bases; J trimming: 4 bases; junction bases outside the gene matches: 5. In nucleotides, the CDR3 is TGTGCCAGCCGTGGGACTAGCGGGGGGGCGTACGAGCAGTACTTC. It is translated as CASRGTSGGAYEQYF.

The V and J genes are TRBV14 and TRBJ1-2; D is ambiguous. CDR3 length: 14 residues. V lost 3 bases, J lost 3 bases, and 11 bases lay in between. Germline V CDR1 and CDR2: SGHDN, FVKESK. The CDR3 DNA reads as TGTGCCAGCAGCCACCGAGGGTCCCACTATGGCTACACCTTC. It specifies CASSHRGSHYGYTF.

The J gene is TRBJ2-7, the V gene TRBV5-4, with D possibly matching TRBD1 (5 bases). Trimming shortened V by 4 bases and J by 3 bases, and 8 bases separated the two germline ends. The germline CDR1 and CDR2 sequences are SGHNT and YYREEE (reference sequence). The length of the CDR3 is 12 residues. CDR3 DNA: TGTGCCAGCAGCCAGACAGACTACGAGCAGTACTTC. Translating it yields CASSQTDYEQYF.

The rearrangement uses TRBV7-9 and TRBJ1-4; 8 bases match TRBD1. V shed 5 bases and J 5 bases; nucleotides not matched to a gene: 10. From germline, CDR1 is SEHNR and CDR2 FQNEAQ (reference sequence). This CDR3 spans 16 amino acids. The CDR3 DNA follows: TGTGCCAGCAGCCCACTCCCGGGACAGGTCAATGAAAAACTGTTTTTT. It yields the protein CASSPLPGQVNEKLFF.

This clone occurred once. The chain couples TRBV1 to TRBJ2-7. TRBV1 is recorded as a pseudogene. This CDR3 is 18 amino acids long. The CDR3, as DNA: TGCACCAGCAGCCAAGATCTACCCCCCGGCCCCACCCCGCTCGAGCAGTACTTC. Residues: CTSSQDLPPGPTPLEQYF.

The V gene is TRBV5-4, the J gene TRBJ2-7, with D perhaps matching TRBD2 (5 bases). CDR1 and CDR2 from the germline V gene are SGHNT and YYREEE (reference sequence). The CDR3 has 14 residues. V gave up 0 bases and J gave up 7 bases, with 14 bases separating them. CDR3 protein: CASSLAGGRREQYF. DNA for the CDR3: TGTGCCAGCAGCTTGGCCGGAGGACGTCGGGAGCAGTACTTC.

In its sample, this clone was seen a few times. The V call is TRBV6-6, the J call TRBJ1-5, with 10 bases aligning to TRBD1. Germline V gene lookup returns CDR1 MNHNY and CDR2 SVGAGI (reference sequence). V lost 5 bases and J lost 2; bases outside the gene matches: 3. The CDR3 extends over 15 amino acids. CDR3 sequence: CASSTGQGGNQPQHF. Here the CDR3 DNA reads TGTGCCAGCAGTACAGGACAGGGGGGCAATCAGCCCCAGCATTTT.

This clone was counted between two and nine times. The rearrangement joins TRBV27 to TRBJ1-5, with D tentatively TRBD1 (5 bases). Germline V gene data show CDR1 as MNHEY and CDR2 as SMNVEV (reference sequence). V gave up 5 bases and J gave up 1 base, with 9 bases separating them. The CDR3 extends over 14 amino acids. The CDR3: CASSTWDSNQPQHF. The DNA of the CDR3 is TGTGCCAGCAGTACCTGGGACAGCAATCAGCCCCAGCATTTT.

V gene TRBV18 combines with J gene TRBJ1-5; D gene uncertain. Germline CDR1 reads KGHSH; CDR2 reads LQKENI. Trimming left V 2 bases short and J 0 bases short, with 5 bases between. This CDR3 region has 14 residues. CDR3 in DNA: TGTGCCAGCTCACCAGTGGGTAGCAATCAGCCCCAGCATTTT. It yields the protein CASSPVGSNQPQHF. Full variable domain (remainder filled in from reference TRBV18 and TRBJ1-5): NAGVMQNPRHLVRRRGQEARLRCSPMKGHSHVYWYRQLPEEGLKFMVYLQKENIIDESGMPKERFSAEFPKEGPSILRIQQVVRGDSAAYFCASSPVGSNQPQHFGDGTRLSIL.

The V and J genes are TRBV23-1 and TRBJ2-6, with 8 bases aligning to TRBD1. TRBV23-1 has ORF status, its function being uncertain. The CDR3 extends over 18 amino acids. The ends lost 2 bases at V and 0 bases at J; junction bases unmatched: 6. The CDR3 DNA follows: TGCGCCAGCAGTCAACAGGGGGCGCCTCCCTCTGGGGCCAACGTCCTGACTTTC. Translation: CASSQQGAPPSGANVLTF.

This chain's CDR3 is CASSIGPGQGSSYNSPLHF. The CDR3 DNA is TGTGCCAGTAGTATAGGGCCGGGACAGGGATCCTCCTATAATTCACCCCTCCACTTT. The chain carries TRBV19 and TRBJ1-6; 9 nucleotides match TRBD1. The CDR3 runs to 19 residues. Germline CDR1 reads LNHDA; CDR2 reads SQIVND (reference sequence). With V trimmed by 1 base and J by 0 bases, 7 bases remained unmatched.

The CDR3 sequence: CAWRLSGGNEKLFF. In DNA, the CDR3 is TGTGCCTGGCGATTGAGCGGGGGTAATGAAAAACTGTTTTTT. The chain couples TRBV30 to TRBJ1-4, with D possibly being TRBD1 (5 bases). This CDR3 is built from 14 residues. Per the germline V gene, CDR1 is GTSNPN and CDR2 is SVGIG (reference sequence). V lost 5 bases to trimming and J lost 4 bases, with 14 bases between them.

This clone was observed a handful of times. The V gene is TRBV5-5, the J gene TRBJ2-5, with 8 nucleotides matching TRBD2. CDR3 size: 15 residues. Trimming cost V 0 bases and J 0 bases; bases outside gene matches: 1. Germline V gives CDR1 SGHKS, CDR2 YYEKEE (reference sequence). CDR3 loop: CASSLGGGYQETQYF. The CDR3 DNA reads TGTGCCAGCAGCTTGGGCGGGGGGTACCAAGAGACCCAGTACTTC.

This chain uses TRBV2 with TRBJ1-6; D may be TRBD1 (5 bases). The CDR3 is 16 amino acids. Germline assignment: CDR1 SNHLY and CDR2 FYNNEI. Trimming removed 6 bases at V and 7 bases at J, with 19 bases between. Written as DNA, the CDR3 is TGTGCCAGCAGCGGCAGGGAAGTCACGACAAATTCACCCCTCCACTTT. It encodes CASSGREVTTNSPLHF.

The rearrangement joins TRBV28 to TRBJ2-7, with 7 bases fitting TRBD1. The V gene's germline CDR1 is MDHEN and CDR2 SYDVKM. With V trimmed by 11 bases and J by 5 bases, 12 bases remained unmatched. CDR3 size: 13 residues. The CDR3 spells CAANGPGQHEQYF. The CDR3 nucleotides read TGTGCCGCAAACGGTCCGGGACAGCACGAGCAGTACTTC. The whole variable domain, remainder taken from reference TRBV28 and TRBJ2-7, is DVKVTQSSRYLVKRTGEKVFLECVQDMDHENMFWYRQDPGLGLRLIYFSYDVKMKEKGDIPEGYSVSREKKERFSLILESASTNQTSMYLCAANGPGQHEQYFGPGTRLTVT.

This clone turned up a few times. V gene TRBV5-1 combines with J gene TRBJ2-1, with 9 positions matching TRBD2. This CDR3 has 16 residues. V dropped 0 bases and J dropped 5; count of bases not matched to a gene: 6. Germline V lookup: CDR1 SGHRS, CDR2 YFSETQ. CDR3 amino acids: CASSLGPSGVNNEQFF. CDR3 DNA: TGCGCCAGCAGCTTGGGGCCTAGCGGGGTGAACAATGAGCAGTTCTTC.

The CDR3: CASSYPRGEKLFF. Written as DNA, the CDR3 is TGTGCCAGCAGCTACCCCCGGGGTGAAAAACTGTTTTTT. The chain has TRBV13 and TRBJ1-4, with no clear D. The germline V gene encodes CDR1 PRHDT and CDR2 FYEKMQ (reference sequence). The CDR3 is made up of 13 amino acids. V was cut by 4 bases and J by 7 bases, with 10 bases left in between.

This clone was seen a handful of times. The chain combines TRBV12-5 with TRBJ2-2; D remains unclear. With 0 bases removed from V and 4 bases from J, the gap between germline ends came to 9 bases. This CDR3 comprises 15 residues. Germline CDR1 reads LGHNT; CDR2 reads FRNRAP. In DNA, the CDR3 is TGTGCTAGTGGTTTGGTTTCAGGACCCACCGGGGAGCTGTTTTTT. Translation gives CASGLVSGPTGELFF.

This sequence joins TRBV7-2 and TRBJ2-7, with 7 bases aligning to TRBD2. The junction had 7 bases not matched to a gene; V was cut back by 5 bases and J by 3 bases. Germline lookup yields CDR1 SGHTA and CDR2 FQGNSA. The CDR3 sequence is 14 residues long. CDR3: CASSPSGGYYEQYF. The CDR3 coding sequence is TGTGCCAGCAGCCCGTCGGGGGGATACTACGAGCAGTACTTC.

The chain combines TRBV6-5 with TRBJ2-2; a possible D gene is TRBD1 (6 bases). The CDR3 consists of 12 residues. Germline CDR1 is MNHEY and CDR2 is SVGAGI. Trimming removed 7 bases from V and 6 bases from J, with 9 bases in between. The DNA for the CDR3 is TGTGCCAGCACCAAGGGGGCCGGGGAGCTGTTTTTT. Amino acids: CASTKGAGELFF.

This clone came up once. The CDR3 region has the DNA TGCGCCAGCAGTCTACAGGGGGCCTTCACTGAAGCTTTCTTT. Translating gives CASSLQGAFTEAFF. The chain employs TRBV5-1 and TRBJ1-1; TRBD1 aligns across 9 bases. The CDR3 runs 14 residues. J was trimmed by 4 bases and V by 5 bases; bases with no gene match: 6. The germline CDR1 and CDR2 sequences are SGHRS and YFSETQ.